The 25 T cell receptor beta chains below were found in one sample sequenced in a study of blood T cell repertoires in COVID-19. TCRdb's table, derived via immunoSEQ multiplex PCR, lists solely in-frame clones and lacks some. The sample lists roughly 200,000 clones; around 86% were seen once. The sequenced sample was peripheral blood. The receptors were sampled from a man aged 35 to 55 with acute or convalescent COVID-19.

For the CDR3, the DNA is TGCGCCAGCAGCTTGGACAAAGGGGCAGGGGGCCCAGATACGCAGTATTTT. It translates to CASSLDKGAGGPDTQYF. The chain carries TRBV5-1 and TRBJ2-3, with TRBD1 matching 8 bases. This CDR3 spans 17 amino acids. With V trimmed by 0 bases and J by 4 bases, 10 bases remained unmatched. Per the germline V gene, CDR1 is SGHRS and CDR2 is YFSETQ.

This clone was detected only once. The chain is built from TRBV6-5 and TRBJ2-7, with 7 bases identical to TRBD1. V lost 4 bases to trimming and J lost 1 base; unmatched junction nucleotides: 4. Germline values: CDR1 MNHEY, CDR2 SVGAGI. This CDR3 region has 14 residues. The CDR3 DNA sequence: TGTGCCAGCAGTTTCTCGGGACAGTCCTACGAGCAGTACTTC. Translation: CASSFSGQSYEQYF.

Concerning this clone itself: Other nucleotide sequences from this sample produce the same CDR3. The genes are TRBV6-5 and TRBJ1-3, with D perhaps matching TRBD1 (6 bases). This CDR3 is 14 amino acids long. Germline V gives CDR1 MNHEY, CDR2 SVGAGI. V was pared by 6 bases and J by 0 bases, with 9 bases between. The CDR3 coding sequence is TGTGCCAGCAGAACAGGGAACTCTGGAAACACCATATATTTT. Translated: CASRTGNSGNTIYF.

The chain combines TRBV18 with TRBJ2-3; D is possibly TRBD2 (6 bases). The V end lost 3 bases, the J end lost 0 bases, and 19 bases lay between the germline ends. From germline, CDR1 is KGHSH and CDR2 LQKENI. The CDR3 is 18 amino acids. The CDR3 sequence is CASSPLNSGLASTDTQYF. CDR3 nucleotide sequence: TGTGCCAGCTCACCCCTAAACTCGGGACTGGCAAGCACAGATACGCAGTATTTT.

The V and J genes are TRBV6-6 and TRBJ2-7; D is unresolved. CDR3 length equals 13 residues. CDR1 MNHNY and CDR2 SVGAGI come from the germline V gene (reference sequence). V shed 2 bases and J shed 2 bases, with 7 bases lying between them. CDR3 sequence (DNA): TGTGCCAGCAGTTACCCCCCTACCTACGAGCAGTACTTC. Its protein is CASSYPPTYEQYF.

The chain uses TRBV27 and TRBJ2-7, with TRBD1 matching 8 bases. The CDR3 loop spans 14 amino acids. The germline V gene encodes CDR1 MNHEY and CDR2 SMNVEV (reference sequence). After removal of 5 bases from V and 1 base from J, the junction contained 4 bases not matched to a gene. This CDR3 is CASSGQGGSYEQYF. CDR3 nucleotide sequence: TGTGCCAGCAGTGGACAGGGTGGTTCCTACGAGCAGTACTTC.

The rearrangement joins TRBV3-1 (or the pseudogene TRBV3-2) to TRBJ1-1; tentative D call: TRBD1 (5 bases). The CDR3 has 16 residues. Looked up from germline, CDR1 is LGHDT and CDR2 is YNNKEL (reference sequence). The ends were cut back, 1 base at V and 2 bases at J, with 14 bases in the middle. CDR3 DNA: TGTGCCAGCAGCCAAGGTGGGGGGATTGGAAACACTGAAGCTTTCTTT. Translated, it gives CASSQGGGIGNTEAFF.

The chain recombines TRBV7-3 with TRBJ1-1; 9 bases align to TRBD1. Germline trimming cut 5 bases from V and 3 bases from J; bases unmatched to any gene: 4. CDR3 size: 14 residues. CDR1 is SGHTA, CDR2 FQGTGA, per germline. The CDR3 sequence is CASSQTGGYTEAFF. The CDR3 DNA follows: TGTGCCAGCAGCCAAACAGGGGGCTACACTGAAGCTTTCTTT.

V gene TRBV7-2 combines with J gene TRBJ1-2; D unresolved. Trimming cost V 5 bases and J 8 bases, with 9 bases left between them. This CDR3 is built from 11 residues. CDR1 and CDR2 from the germline V gene are SGHTA and FQGNSA. Written as DNA, the CDR3 is TGTGCCAGCAGCCCAGCGGGGGGCTACACCTTC. It encodes CASSPAGGYTF.

J is TRBJ2-7 and V is TRBV6-6; 10 bases are shared with TRBD2. The CDR3 is made up of 14 amino acids. Losses at the gene ends were 5 bases for V and 2 bases for J; bases not matched to a gene: 3. Germline CDR1 is MNHNY and CDR2 is SVGAGI (reference sequence). The CDR3, as DNA: TGTGCCAGCAGTCATAGCGGGGGGCCCTACGAGCAGTACTTC. This sequence encodes CASSHSGGPYEQYF.

The chain is built from TRBV5-4 and TRBJ2-1; 7 nucleotides line up with TRBD1. V gave up 5 bases and J gave up 0 bases; unmatched junction bases: 5. Germline CDR1 is SGHNT and CDR2 is YYREEE (reference sequence). The CDR3 has 15 residues. DNA of the CDR3: TGTGCCAGCAGACCCAGGGGGTACTCCTACAATGAGCAGTTCTTC. Encoded protein: CASRPRGYSYNEQFF.

This clone has a single count. The V call is TRBV6-5, the J call TRBJ2-1, with D perhaps TRBD2 (6 bases). This CDR3 region has 15 residues. In germline, CDR1 is MNHEY, CDR2 SVGAGI. V was shortened by 0 bases and J by 2 bases, with 8 bases between the two germline ends. CDR3 coding DNA: TGTGCCAGCAGTTACTCTGGCGGGACCTACAATGAGCAGTTCTTC. This encodes CASSYSGGTYNEQFF.

The V gene is TRBV10-3, the J gene TRBJ1-2, with TRBD1 matching 7 bases. The CDR3 consists of 13 residues. CDR1 is ENHRY and CDR2 is SYGVKD in the germline V gene. V shed 7 bases and J 3 bases; nucleotides not matched to a gene: 5. CDR3 amino acids: CAINSGQDYGYTF. CDR3 in DNA: TGTGCCATCAACTCCGGACAGGACTATGGCTACACCTTC.

The chain carries TRBV19 and TRBJ2-7, with D possibly being TRBD2 (6 bases). CDR1 is LNHDA and CDR2 is SQIVND in the germline V gene (reference sequence). V dropped 6 bases and J dropped 1 base, with 16 bases sitting between them. This CDR3 comprises 15 residues. CDR3 sequence: CASRGGSTASYEQYF. In nucleotides, the CDR3 is TGTGCCAGTAGGGGAGGTTCAACAGCTTCCTACGAGCAGTACTTC.

This clone is a singleton in its sample. The chain recombines TRBV6-1 with TRBJ2-6; D call uncertain. Germline V lookup: CDR1 MNHNS, CDR2 SASEGT. CDR3 length: 14 residues. V gave up 5 bases and J gave up 0 bases, with 5 bases separating them. The CDR3 DNA reads TGTGCCAGCAGTCATAGCTCTGGGGCCAACGTCCTGACTTTC. As protein: CASSHSSGANVLTF.

The V gene is TRBV6-2 or TRBV6-3, the J gene TRBJ2-7; maybe TRBD1 (5 bases). Trimming pared 6 bases from V and 2 bases from J, leaving 14 bases between. CDR1 and CDR2 (germline): MNHEY, SVGEGT. The CDR3 runs 14 residues. CDR3 nucleotide sequence: TGTGCCAGCAGCCTCAGGGAATGGACCTACGAGCAGTACTTC. Protein sequence: CASSLREWTYEQYF.

The rearrangement links TRBV7-2 to TRBJ1-3; 9 positions match TRBD1. The trim removed 5 bases at V and 0 bases at J, leaving 8 bases unmatched. The CDR3 extends over 17 amino acids. CDR1 SGHTA and CDR2 FQGNSA come from the germline V gene. The CDR3 sequence: CASSPRQGGYSGNTIYF. The CDR3 DNA sequence: TGTGCCAGCAGCCCAAGACAGGGGGGGTACTCTGGAAACACCATATATTTT.

CDR3 DNA sequence: TGTGCCAGCAGACCGGGACTCTCTTCGATCGGGCAGTTCTTC. As protein: CASRPGLSSIGQFF. The rearrangement joins TRBV19 to TRBJ2-1, with a tentative D call TRBD2 (6 bases). V was pared by 9 bases and J by 12 bases, with 24 bases between. CDR1 is LNHDA and CDR2 is SQIVND in the germline V gene (reference sequence). The CDR3 has 14 residues.

J is TRBJ1-5 and V is TRBV28; no firm D call. Germline values: CDR1 MDHEN, CDR2 SYDVKM. The CDR3 length is 14 residues. Trimming pared 7 bases from V and 0 bases from J, leaving 10 bases between. CDR3 sequence (DNA): TGTGCCAGCACCATGAGAGTTAGCAATCAGCCCCAGCATTTT. It is translated as CASTMRVSNQPQHF.

The table lists this clone with a count of one. This sequence joins TRBV6-5 and TRBJ1-2, with 7 bases matching TRBD1. Unmatched junction bases numbered 6, after V lost 6 bases and J lost 5 bases. Germline loops: CDR1 MNHEY, CDR2 SVGAGI. This CDR3 has 13 residues. CDR3 nucleotide sequence: TGTGCCAGCAGACAGGGGATAATGTATGGCTACACCTTC. This codes for CASRQGIMYGYTF.

In this sample, this clone turned up once. This same CDR3 is encoded by further DNA sequences in the sample. The chain uses TRBV18 and TRBJ1-1; TRBD1 matches at 8 bases. The CDR3 has 14 amino acids. After removal of 1 base from V and 5 bases from J, the junction contained 3 bases not matched to a gene. Germline CDR1 and CDR2: KGHSH and LQKENI. CDR3 sequence: CASSPLTGETEAFF. The CDR3 region has the DNA TGTGCCAGCTCACCACTGACAGGGGAGACTGAAGCTTTCTTT.

The chain is built from TRBV28 and TRBJ2-3, with D uncertain. Trimming cost V 2 bases and J 4 bases, with 4 bases left between them. The CDR3 length is 12 residues. Germline V gene lookup returns CDR1 MDHEN and CDR2 SYDVKM. The CDR3 DNA reads TGTGCCAGCAGTTTACTCGCAGATACGCAGTATTTT. Translating gives CASSLLADTQYF.

The chain carries TRBV7-9 and TRBJ2-3; 9 nucleotides match TRBD2. The CDR3 sequence is 14 residues long. V was clipped by 9 bases and J by 2 bases; unmatched bases: 6. Germline V gene lookup returns CDR1 SEHNR and CDR2 FQNEAQ (reference sequence). This CDR3 is CASSSGVSTDTQYF. Here the CDR3 DNA reads TGTGCCAGTTCTAGCGGGGTATCCACAGATACGCAGTATTTT. The whole variable domain, filled in from reference TRBV7-9 and TRBJ2-3, reads DTGVSQNPRHKITKRGQNVTFRCDPISEHNRLYWYRQTLGQGPEFLTYFQNEAQLEKSRLLSDRFSAERPKGSFSTLEIQRTEQGDSAMYLCASSSGVSTDTQYFGPGTRLTVL.

This clone was seen more than once but under ten times. J is TRBJ2-3 and V is TRBV6-2 or TRBV6-3; 10 positions match TRBD1. Germline V CDR1 and CDR2: MNHEY, SVGEGT. There are 14 residues in the CDR3. Unmatched junction bases numbered 3, after V lost 4 bases and J lost 5 bases. This CDR3 reads CASSWDRGGDTQYF. The CDR3, as DNA: TGTGCCAGCAGTTGGGACAGGGGAGGAGATACGCAGTATTTT.

The genes are TRBV28 and TRBJ1-2; TRBD1 aligns across 8 bases. Germline-derived CDR1 and CDR2 are MDHEN and SYDVKM. V lost 5 bases, J lost 4 bases, and 9 bases stayed unmatched. This CDR3 is 15 amino acids long. The CDR3 loop is CASSLQGASIYGYTF. DNA of the CDR3: TGTGCCAGCAGTCTGCAGGGGGCGTCGATCTATGGCTACACCTTC.